This T cell receptor (beta chain) is drawn from a study of T-cell memory formation after mild COVID-19. Study-wide background: Largely donor-specific TCR clusters were found. Study findings and constraints: In pre-infection memory, a portion of responding clones appeared, which suggested that cross-reactive memory joined.

As concerns this clonotype: The antigen is undetermined.

Between the trimmed V and J ends, which lost 2 bases and 4 bases, there was a span of 13 bases. The length of the CDR3 is 14 residues. Germline values: CDR1 DFQATT, CDR2 SNEGSKA (reference sequence). 5'RACE primed from the constant segment yielded TCR alpha and TCR beta cDNA libraries bearing sample barcodes and UMIs. MiXCR, run by TCRdb on the 5' RACE reads, gives a single entry per CDR3 protein. Among around 500,000 distinct CDR3 sequences listed, roughly 18% were seen once. What was sequenced was PBMCs or a T cell subset sorted from them (not recorded which). The chain joins TRBV20-1 to TRBJ2-3; D is possibly TRBD1 or TRBD2 (6 bases each). This sequence originates from an adult woman who had mild COVID-19 (a few samples of this study predate the infection). Cell type and time point are not known. As DNA, the CDR3 is TGCAGTGCTAGACAGCTTCGGGGGCCAGATACGCAGTATTTT. Its protein product is CSARQLRGPDTQYF.